This TCR beta chain was identified in a study of beta chain features in type 1 diabetes. Study-level points and caveats: These data did not resolve whether HLA type affects TCRB rearrangement. Shorter templates may be favored by PCR, equally so in patients and controls.

Comments on this clone: Its target is not known.

The CDR3 totals 14 residues. Trimming removed 7 bases at V and 0 bases at J, with 10 bases between. CDR1 and CDR2 (germline): SGHAT, FQNNGV. Expressed TCRB transcripts were sequenced after all isolated RNA was converted to cDNA. Profiled with immunoSEQ multiplex PCR; TCRdb holds only in-frame clones, not every one. The profile shows around 300,000 clones, 13% to 15% of them singletons. This chain joins TRBV11-2 and TRBJ2-1; D possibly matches TRBD1 or TRBD2 (6 bases each). The sequencing sample was made of central memory CD4+ T cells from blood. This clonotype originated in a man aged 30 to 39 in good health. CDR3 residues: CASTRGPSYNEQFF. The CDR3 DNA sequence: TGTGCCAGCACTCGGGGGCCCTCCTACAATGAGCAGTTCTTC.